This passage covers 30 T cell receptor beta chains from one sample sequenced in a study of shared clonotypes between healthy human individuals. The table came from immunoSEQ multiplex PCR; TCRdb's copy has only in-frame clones and leaves some out. This table holds 740,000 or so clones, less than 80% found once. The sample comprised memory CD4+ T cells sorted from blood. The subset is: CD45RA-negative fraction. The receptors derive from a woman in her twenties or thirties in good health.

This chain joins TRBV7-6 and TRBJ2-5; 8 bases align to TRBD2. The length of the CDR3 is 15 residues. J was trimmed by 2 bases and V by 8 bases; bases with no gene match: 10. CDR1 SGHVS and CDR2 FNYEAQ come from the germline V gene. CDR3 loop: CASSGRVAGQETQYF. The CDR3 DNA sequence: TGTGCCAGCTCAGGCAGGGTAGCGGGACAAGAGACCCAGTACTTC.

The chain has TRBV5-4 and TRBJ2-3; 14 bases match TRBD2. After removal of 7 bases from V and 4 bases from J, the junction contained 5 bases not matched to a gene. Germline V gene sequence: CDR1 SGHNT, CDR2 YYREEE (reference sequence). The CDR3 length is 15 residues. The CDR3 protein is CASARGLAGADTQYF. CDR3 sequence (DNA): TGTGCCAGCGCAAGGGGACTAGCGGGAGCAGATACGCAGTATTTT.

This clone was counted a few times. The chain links TRBV7-9 to TRBJ2-1; 8 bases line up with TRBD1. The CDR3 consists of 16 residues. Trimming took 5 bases from V and 12 from J; bases not matched to a gene: 18. Germline V gene data show CDR1 as SEHNR and CDR2 as FQNEAQ (reference sequence). CDR3 coding DNA: TGTGCCAGCAGCCCCTGGCCTGGACAGGGTGACACTTGGCAGTTCTTC. Residues: CASSPWPGQGDTWQFF.

The J gene is TRBJ2-7, the V gene TRBV19; 9 nucleotides align to TRBD1. CDR3 length: 13 amino acids. J was trimmed by 3 bases and V by 7 bases; bases with no gene match: 4. Looked up from germline, CDR1 is LNHDA and CDR2 is SQIVND (reference sequence). The DNA for the CDR3 is TGTGCCAGTAAGGTGACAGGGGGCTACGAGCAGTACTTC. The encoded protein is CASKVTGGYEQYF.

About this clone: Other nucleotide sequences in the sample specify the same CDR3. V gene TRBV5-1 combines with J gene TRBJ2-7; possible D gene TRBD1, 6 bases. Trimming shortened V by 0 bases and J by 5 bases, and 9 bases separated the two germline ends. Germline lookup yields CDR1 SGHRS and CDR2 YFSETQ. The CDR3 has 13 residues. The CDR3 nucleotides read TGCGCCAGCAGCTTGGGCTACAGGGACGAGCAGTACTTC. Encoded protein: CASSLGYRDEQYF. The whole variable domain, filled in from reference TRBV5-1 and TRBJ2-7, reads KAGVTQTPRYLIKTRGQQVTLSCSPISGHRSVSWYQQTPGQGLQFLFEYFSETQRNKGNFPGRFSGRQFSNSRSEMNVSTLELGDSALYLCASSLGYRDEQYFGPGTRLTVT.

The chain couples TRBV10-3 to TRBJ2-1; 8 bases line up with TRBD1. Looked up from germline, CDR1 is ENHRY and CDR2 is SYGVKD. CDR3 length equals 15 residues. V lost 6 bases and J lost 4; bases outside the gene matches: 8. In DNA form, the CDR3 reads TGTGCCATCAGCTCCGGGACAGGAGTATACAATGAGCAGTTCTTC. It is translated as CAISSGTGVYNEQFF.

This sequence joins TRBV27 and TRBJ1-2; no clear D gene. The V gene's germline CDR1 is MNHEY and CDR2 SMNVEV (reference sequence). The CDR3 has 13 residues. V lost 3 bases and J 2 bases, leaving 7 bases between the germline ends. The CDR3 DNA sequence: TGTGCCAGCAGTTTTCGGCAGAACTATGGCTACACCTTC. Amino acid sequence: CASSFRQNYGYTF.

This clone was observed once. The chain couples TRBV7-9 to TRBJ2-1, with TRBD1 matching over 12 bases. V was pared by 3 bases and J by 8 bases, with 5 bases of the junction left unmatched. Germline V CDR1 and CDR2: SEHNR, FQNEAQ (reference sequence). The CDR3 contains 15 residues. CDR3 sequence (DNA): TGTGCCAGCAGCTTTGGGACAGGGGGCTTGTATGAGCAGTTCTTC. Translation gives CASSFGTGGLYEQFF.

There are a few counts of this clone. The V gene is TRBV2, the J gene TRBJ1-2; D gene uncertain. Per germline, CDR1 SNHLY and CDR2 FYNNEI. The CDR3 totals 13 residues. Deletions cut 2 bases from V and 2 bases from J, with 6 bases between. CDR3 in amino acids: CASSEQRNYGYTF. In DNA form, the CDR3 reads TGTGCCAGCAGTGAACAGAGGAACTATGGCTACACCTTC.

V is TRBV19 and J is TRBJ1-5, with 8 bases lining up with TRBD1. The CDR3 contains 15 residues. V lost 6 bases to trimming and J lost 5 bases; unmatched junction nucleotides: 9. From germline, CDR1 is LNHDA and CDR2 SQIVND (reference sequence). The CDR3 loop is CASRNDRGRYQPQHF. The CDR3 DNA reads TGTGCCAGTAGAAACGACAGGGGAAGATATCAGCCCCAGCATTTT.

The chain is built from TRBV28 and TRBJ1-5; 8 nucleotides match TRBD1. The CDR3 runs to 15 residues. Trimming took 6 bases from V and 8 from J; bases not matched to a gene: 12. Germline V CDR1 and CDR2: MDHEN, SYDVKM. Here the CDR3 DNA reads TGTGCCAGCAGCAATGGACAGGGCCAGTTCGAGCCCCAGCATTTT. Its protein product is CASSNGQGQFEPQHF.

This sequence joins TRBV28 and TRBJ2-7, with D unclear. The V gene's germline CDR1 is MDHEN and CDR2 SYDVKM. This CDR3 region has 14 residues. Trimming removed 6 bases from V and 0 bases from J, with 12 bases in between. The CDR3 reads CASSSRVPSYEQYF. DNA of the CDR3: TGTGCCAGCAGCTCCCGGGTCCCCTCCTACGAGCAGTACTTC. Filled out from reference TRBV28 and TRBJ2-7, the complete variable domain reads DVKVTQSSRYLVKRTGEKVFLECVQDMDHENMFWYRQDPGLGLRLIYFSYDVKMKEKGDIPEGYSVSREKKERFSLILESASTNQTSMYLCASSSRVPSYEQYFGPGTRLTVT.

DNA for the CDR3: TGTGCCAGCAGTGCCATACTAGCGGGAGATTACACCGGGGAGCTGTTTTTT. Translating it yields CASSAILAGDYTGELFF. The rearrangement uses TRBV25-1 and TRBJ2-2; 11 positions match TRBD2. The CDR3 extends over 17 amino acids. V was pared by 4 bases and J by 3 bases, with 7 bases of the junction left unmatched. Germline lookup yields CDR1 MGHDK and CDR2 SYGVNS.

The V and J genes are TRBV6-5 and TRBJ2-1; D is perhaps TRBD1 (6 bases). The CDR3 spans 14 residues. Trimming pared 7 bases from V and 6 bases from J, leaving 16 bases between. Germline lookup yields CDR1 MNHEY and CDR2 SVGAGI. The CDR3 DNA follows: TGTGCCAGCAAAAGGGACATGGTGGGCAATGAGCAGTTCTTC. Its translation: CASKRDMVGNEQFF.

The chain combines TRBV6-1 with TRBJ1-4, with 9 bases aligning to TRBD1. The trim removed 3 bases at V and 0 bases at J, leaving 8 bases unmatched. This CDR3 region has 18 residues. Germline assignment: CDR1 MNHNS and CDR2 SASEGT. CDR3 coding DNA: TGTGCCAGCAGTGAGACAGGGGGATGGGACGCAACTAATGAAAAACTGTTTTTT. Amino acid sequence: CASSETGGWDATNEKLFF.

The chain joins TRBV6-5 to TRBJ1-1; D gene uncertain. This CDR3 is 15 amino acids long. Germline V gene sequence: CDR1 MNHEY, CDR2 SVGAGI. V lost 0 bases and J lost 0, with 8 bases in between. The CDR3 nucleotides read TGTGCCAGCAGTTACTCGGCAACGATGAACACTGAAGCTTTCTTT. The encoded protein is CASSYSATMNTEAFF.

This clone was observed once. The junction and the germline gene differ at one end; a read error may be behind it. V is TRBV29-1 and J is TRBJ1-2, with unresolved D. The CDR3 runs to 11 residues. Germline V gene data show CDR1 as SQVTM and CDR2 as ANQGSEA. The CDR3: CSTRSGSPYAF. The CDR3 region has the DNA TGCAGCACGAGAAGCGGCTCCCCGTACGCCTTC.

The rearrangement links TRBV29-1 to TRBJ2-3, with 7 nucleotides matching TRBD2. This CDR3 has 13 amino acids. The germline CDR1 and CDR2 sequences are SQVTM and ANQGSEA. The ends lost 4 bases at V and 1 base at J; junction bases unmatched: 2. This CDR3 reads CSVVAGGTDTQYF. In nucleotides, the CDR3 is TGCAGCGTTGTGGCGGGAGGCACAGATACGCAGTATTTT.

This clone has only a few counts. The V gene is TRBV19, the J gene TRBJ2-1; 11 nucleotides line up with TRBD2. CDR1 is LNHDA, CDR2 SQIVND, per germline (reference sequence). CDR3 size: 16 residues. J lost 7 bases, V lost 10 bases, and 15 bases had no gene match. This CDR3 is CATQALTSGIRNEQFF. The CDR3 DNA is TGTGCCACTCAAGCCTTGACTAGCGGGATAAGGAATGAGCAGTTCTTC.

The rearrangement links TRBV29-1 to TRBJ2-7, with D possibly matching TRBD2 (5 bases). Germline CDR1 and CDR2: SQVTM and ANQGSEA. The V gene lost 6 bases and the J gene lost 0 bases, with 15 bases spanning the gap. There are 14 residues in the CDR3. CDR3 residues: CSVGEGLHSYEQYF. In DNA form, the CDR3 reads TGCAGCGTCGGCGAGGGATTACACTCCTACGAGCAGTACTTC.

This clone has more than one count but fewer than ten. This rearrangement joins TRBV28 to TRBJ1-5; no clear D gene. V was trimmed by 3 bases and J by 4 bases, leaving 7 bases between them. CDR1 and CDR2 from the germline V gene are MDHEN and SYDVKM. The CDR3 sequence is 13 residues long. The DNA for the CDR3 is TGTGCCAGCAGTTTTGGGGAAAATCAGCCCCAGCATTTT. It codes for CASSFGENQPQHF.

The chain uses TRBV7-8 and TRBJ2-7, with 10 nucleotides matching TRBD2. Losses at the gene ends were 5 bases for V and 2 bases for J; bases not matched to a gene: 21. CDR1 is SGHVS and CDR2 is FQNEAQ in the germline V gene. This CDR3 contains 20 residues. The CDR3 is CASSLTKPHRLAGRPYEQYF. The CDR3 region has the DNA TGTGCCAGCAGCCTCACTAAGCCCCATAGACTAGCGGGCCGACCCTACGAGCAGTACTTC.

The gene calls are TRBV19 and TRBJ2-3; the D gene could be TRBD1 or TRBD2 (7 bases each). This CDR3 is built from 17 residues. Germline CDR1 LNHDA, CDR2 SQIVND (reference sequence). V was cut by 5 bases and J by 6 bases, with 24 bases left in between. CDR3 nucleotides: TGTGCCAGTAGTGGACTAGGGGGCGCGGGTACAGATGATACGCAGTATTTT. Amino acid sequence: CASSGLGGAGTDDTQYF.

A word on this clone: Relative to the germline gene, one junction end is altered; a read error may explain this. The rearrangement uses TRBV6-1 and TRBJ2-7; TRBD2 matches at 12 bases. This CDR3 has 16 residues. Per the germline V gene, CDR1 is MNHNS and CDR2 is SASEGT. The DNA of the CDR3 is TGTGCCATCAGTGCTAGCGGGAGGGCCGAAACTGGCGAGCAGTACTTC. Encoded protein: CAISASGRAETGEQYF.

V is TRBV19 and J is TRBJ1-1; D is undetermined. CDR1 LNHDA and CDR2 SQIVND come from the germline V gene (reference sequence). V was trimmed by 5 bases and J by 1 base, leaving 8 bases between them. The CDR3 covers 13 residues. The CDR3 reads CASSFSENTEAFF. The CDR3 nucleotides are TGTGCCAGTAGTTTCTCAGAGAACACTGAAGCTTTCTTT.

With respect to this clone: Other DNA sequences in the sample encode the same CDR3. This chain uses TRBV5-1 with TRBJ2-2; no clear D. The V end lost 0 bases, the J end lost 3 bases, and 9 bases lay between the germline ends. CDR1 and CDR2 from the germline V gene are SGHRS and YFSETQ. The CDR3 runs 15 residues. Written as DNA, the CDR3 is TGCGCCAGCAGCTTGGCCGATAGGGACACCGGGGAGCTGTTTTTT. It codes for CASSLADRDTGELFF.

This clone was seen ten or more times. This same CDR3 is encoded by further DNA sequences in the sample. The chain is built from TRBV5-1 and TRBJ2-1, with TRBD2 matching 8 bases. Trimming cost V 1 base and J 4 bases; bases outside gene matches: 1. Per germline, CDR1 SGHRS and CDR2 YFSETQ. The CDR3 runs 14 residues. The chain's CDR3 is CASSLSGGYNEQFF. Here the CDR3 DNA reads TGCGCCAGCAGCTTGTCGGGAGGGTACAATGAGCAGTTCTTC.

The chain joins TRBV5-1 to TRBJ2-2, with D tentatively TRBD2 (5 bases). The CDR3 loop spans 15 amino acids. The V and J ends lost 0 bases and 0 bases respectively, with 6 bases between them. Looked up from germline, CDR1 is SGHRS and CDR2 is YFSETQ. DNA of the CDR3: TGCGCCAGCAGCTTGGGAGCGGCGAACACCGGGGAGCTGTTTTTT. Its protein product is CASSLGAANTGELFF.

The rearrangement links TRBV28 to TRBJ1-2; D is uncertain. V was cut by 2 bases and J by 5 bases, with 12 bases left in between. The CDR3 contains 14 residues. The germline gives CDR1 MDHEN, CDR2 SYDVKM. The CDR3 sequence: CASSLTPPGYGYTF. As DNA, the CDR3 is TGTGCCAGCAGTTTAACCCCCCCAGGATATGGCTACACCTTC.

The rearrangement uses TRBV4-1 and TRBJ1-1, with D possibly TRBD1 on 5 matching bases. Trimming stripped 3 bases from V and 5 bases from J, with 16 bases between. The CDR3 spans 15 residues. Germline V lookup: CDR1 MGHRA, CDR2 YSYEKL. The CDR3 DNA is TGCGCCAGCAGCCATGCCGGGACGCGAGGTACTGAAGCTTTCTTT. Translated: CASSHAGTRGTEAFF.